This T cell receptor (beta chain) appears in the sequencing data of a study of STAT3 mutations in large granular lymphocyte leukemia. Study results and caveats: At least one immunodominant TCR beta clonotype appeared in every T-cell large granular lymphocyte leukemia patient.

Sequenced by immunoSEQ multiplex PCR; TCRdb stores in-frame clones only, minus some. The data contain over 30,000 clones, approximately 83% of them singletons. This clone was seen more than once but under ten times. Its antigen is unidentified. This CDR3 spans 14 amino acids. Looked up from germline, CDR1 is SGHRS and CDR2 is YFSETQ. Trimming pared 4 bases from V and 2 bases from J, leaving 12 bases between. Sequenced input: peripheral blood mononuclear cells. The rearrangement uses TRBV5-1 and TRBJ2-5; unclear D gene. This sequence originates from a man aged 55-75 years with T-cell large granular lymphocyte leukemia. Some clones in this sample may be carry-over from other donors' samples. CDR3 sequence: CASSAWRQQETQYF. As DNA, the CDR3 is TGCGCCAGCAGCGCTTGGCGGCAGCAAGAGACCCAGTACTTC.